These 4 T cell receptor beta chains were all obtained from the same sample, sequenced in a study of blood T cell repertoires in COVID-19. Method: immunoSEQ multiplex PCR; TCRdb's copy keeps in-frame clones and lacks some. This sample has roughly 240,000 clones, with 90% found just once. The material sequenced was PBMCs or T cells enriched from blood (not recorded which). These receptor sequences come from a man between 45 and 60 years old who had been exposed to COVID-19.

The gene calls are TRBV11-3 and TRBJ2-7, with D maybe TRBD2 (6 bases). CDR1 is SGHNT, CDR2 YENEEA, per germline. Trimming stripped 1 base from V and 1 base from J, with 23 bases between. This CDR3 spans 19 amino acids. The CDR3 region has the DNA TGTGCCAGCAGCTTAGGGGAGGCATGGGGCAGCGAGACTTCCTACGAGCAGTACGTC. Amino acids: CASSLGEAWGSETSYEQYV.

The chain combines TRBV4-2 with TRBJ2-3; 7 nucleotides align to TRBD1. Unmatched junction bases numbered 5, after V lost 3 bases and J lost 2 bases. This CDR3 contains 15 residues. The V gene's germline CDR1 is LGHNA and CDR2 YNFKEQ. The CDR3 nucleotides are TGTGCCAGCAGCCACCGACAGGGTTTCACAGATACGCAGTATTTT. This sequence encodes CASSHRQGFTDTQYF.

CDR3 nucleotides: TGTGCCAGCAGCGTAGACTGGGGAAACACCATATATTTT. Translated: CASSVDWGNTIYF. The chain carries TRBV9 and TRBJ1-3; no definite D call. Trimming left V 0 bases short and J 4 bases short, with 5 bases between. The CDR3 contains 13 residues. From germline, CDR1 is SGDLS and CDR2 YYNGEE.

This CDR3 reads CASSQPTEWGTEAFF. CDR3 DNA: TGTGCCAGCAGTCAACCGACAGAGTGGGGCACTGAAGCTTTCTTT. The J gene is TRBJ1-1, the V gene TRBV6-5, with TRBD1 as a possible D gene (5 bases). V lost 5 bases and J 4 bases, leaving 17 bases between the germline ends. From germline, CDR1 is MNHEY and CDR2 SVGAGI. The CDR3 length is 15 residues.